This T cell receptor (beta chain) was identified during a study of T-cell memory formation after mild COVID-19. Notes on the study in general: Clones which contracted sat mainly in CM and EM if CD4+, and in EMRA if CD8+.

TCRdb called the 5' RACE reads again in MiXCR, with one record for every CDR3 protein. The sample gives around 130,000 distinct CDR3 sequences, 14% of which show up once; about 26% is in the top ten. V gave up 4 bases and J gave up 5 bases, with 10 bases separating them. This CDR3 is built from 13 residues. Germline lookup yields CDR1 KGHDR and CDR2 SFDVKD. This clonotype was counted between two and nine times. Its specificity is unknown. Input material: PBMCs or a T cell subset sorted from them (not recorded which). This chain connects TRBV24-1 to TRBJ2-5; D is unresolved. This receptor was identified in an adult woman who had mild COVID-19 (a few samples of this study predate the infection). Cell type and time point are not known. The CDR3 protein is CATSDKEGETQYF. CDR3 DNA: TGTGCCACCAGTGACAAAGAAGGGGAGACCCAGTACTTC.